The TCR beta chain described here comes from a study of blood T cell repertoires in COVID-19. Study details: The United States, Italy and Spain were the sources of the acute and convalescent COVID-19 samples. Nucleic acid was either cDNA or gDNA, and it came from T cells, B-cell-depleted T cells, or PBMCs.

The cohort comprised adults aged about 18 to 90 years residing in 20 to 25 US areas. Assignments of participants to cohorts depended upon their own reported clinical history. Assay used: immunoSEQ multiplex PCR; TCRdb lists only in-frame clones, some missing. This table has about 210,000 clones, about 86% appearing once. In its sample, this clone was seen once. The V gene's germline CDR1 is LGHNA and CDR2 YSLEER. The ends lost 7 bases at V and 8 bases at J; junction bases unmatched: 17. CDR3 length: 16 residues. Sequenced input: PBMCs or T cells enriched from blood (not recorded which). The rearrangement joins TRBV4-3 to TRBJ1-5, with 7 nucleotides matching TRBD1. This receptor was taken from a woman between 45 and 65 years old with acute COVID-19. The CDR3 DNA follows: TGCGCCAGCACCTGGACAGGCCTTTCCGAGAAGGAGCCCCAGCATTTT. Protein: CASTWTGLSEKEPQHF.